This T cell receptor beta chain was retrieved from a study of brain T cells in children with intractable seizures. Points from the study as a whole: Viral specificity was inferred only from CDR3 similarity; HCMV serostatus was unknown. Pre- and post-surgery blood differed in depth, so pre-surgery absences may be undersampling.

Trimming cost V 8 bases and J 7 bases, with 15 bases left between them. Germline V lookup: CDR1 MDHEN, CDR2 SYDVKM. The CDR3 runs 14 residues. Data came from immunoSEQ multiplex PCR; TCRdb stores just in-frame clones and leaves some out. Of 300,000 to 400,000 clones in the sample, about 94% were seen once. Notes on this clone: Its antigen remains unidentified.

Time point defined: blood from clinic visit 5 months post-surgery; TSC patient then seizure free. Sequencing was limited to surgery cases with top T cell transcript signatures in brain tissue. Patients received at least one anti-epileptic drug before surgery. This chain links TRBV28 with TRBJ1-6, with D unclear. The sample here was peripheral blood, taken 4 to 5 months after surgery. The TCR was taken from a boy under three years old with tuberous sclerosis and intractable seizures. Here the CDR3 reads CASPPVDPNSPLHF. In nucleotides, the CDR3 is TGTGCCAGCCCTCCAGTCGACCCCAATTCACCCCTCCACTTT.